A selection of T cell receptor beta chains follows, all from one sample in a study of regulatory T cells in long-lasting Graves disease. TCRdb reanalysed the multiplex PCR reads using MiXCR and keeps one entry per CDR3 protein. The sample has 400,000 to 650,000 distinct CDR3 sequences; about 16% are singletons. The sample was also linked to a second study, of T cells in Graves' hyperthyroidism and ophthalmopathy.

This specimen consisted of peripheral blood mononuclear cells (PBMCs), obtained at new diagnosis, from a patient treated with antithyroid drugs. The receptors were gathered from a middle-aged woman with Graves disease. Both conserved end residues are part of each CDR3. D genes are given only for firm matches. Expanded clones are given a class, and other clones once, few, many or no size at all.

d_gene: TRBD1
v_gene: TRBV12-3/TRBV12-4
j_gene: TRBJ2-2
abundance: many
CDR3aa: CASRMTGGPTGELFF

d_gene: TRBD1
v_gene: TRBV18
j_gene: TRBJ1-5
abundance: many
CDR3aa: CASSKHRGKDQPQHF

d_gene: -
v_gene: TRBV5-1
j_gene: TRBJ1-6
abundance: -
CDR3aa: CASSYDQSSNSPLHF

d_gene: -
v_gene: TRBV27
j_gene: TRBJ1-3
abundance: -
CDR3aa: CASSLSGQSSGNTIYF

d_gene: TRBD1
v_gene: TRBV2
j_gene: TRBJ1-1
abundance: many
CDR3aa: CASRGQGQAGTEAFF

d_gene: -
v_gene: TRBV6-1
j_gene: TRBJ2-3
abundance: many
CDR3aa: CASSAPGHTDTQYF

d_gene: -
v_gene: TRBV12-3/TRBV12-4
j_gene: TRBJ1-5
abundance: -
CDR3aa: CASSTLSDNQPQHF

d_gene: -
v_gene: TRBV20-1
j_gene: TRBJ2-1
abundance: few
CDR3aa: CSARDVVFREYEQFF

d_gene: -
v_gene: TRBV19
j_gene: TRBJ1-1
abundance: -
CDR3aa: CASRGAEEAFF

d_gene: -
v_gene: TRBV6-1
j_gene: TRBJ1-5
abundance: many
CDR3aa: CASRDWVREPQHF

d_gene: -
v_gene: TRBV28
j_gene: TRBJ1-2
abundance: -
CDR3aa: CASSPRAPEGIYYGYTF

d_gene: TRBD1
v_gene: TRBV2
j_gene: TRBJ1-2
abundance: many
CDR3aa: CASRVTGVGGYTF

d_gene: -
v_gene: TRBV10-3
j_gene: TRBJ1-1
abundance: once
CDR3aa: CAINQGLSTEAFF

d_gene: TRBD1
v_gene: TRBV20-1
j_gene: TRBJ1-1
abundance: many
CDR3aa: CSAPIYSQGTGVTEAFF

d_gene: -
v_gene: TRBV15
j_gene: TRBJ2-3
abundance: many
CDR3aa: CATSRVEATDTQYF

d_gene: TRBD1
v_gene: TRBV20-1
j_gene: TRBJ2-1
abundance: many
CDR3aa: CSANTSDRGPLVTYNEQFF

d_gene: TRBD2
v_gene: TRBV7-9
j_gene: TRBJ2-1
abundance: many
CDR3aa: CASSHGLAGDNEQFF

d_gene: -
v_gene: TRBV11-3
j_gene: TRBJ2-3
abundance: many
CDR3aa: CASSLDRGVFSTDTQYF

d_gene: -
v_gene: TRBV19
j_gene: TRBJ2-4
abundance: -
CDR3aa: CASSIEGEGTPYSGDIQYF

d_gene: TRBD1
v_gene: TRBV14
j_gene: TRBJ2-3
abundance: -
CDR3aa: CASSQDITGGVWGTDTQYF

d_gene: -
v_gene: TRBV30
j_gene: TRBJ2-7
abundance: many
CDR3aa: CAWSVPGLFYEQYF

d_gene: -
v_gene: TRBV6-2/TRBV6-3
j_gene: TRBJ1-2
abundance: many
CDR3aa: CASSRFLSDQRHNYGYTF

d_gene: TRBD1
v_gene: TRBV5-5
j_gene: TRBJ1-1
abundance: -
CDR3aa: CASSWTGNWNTEAFF

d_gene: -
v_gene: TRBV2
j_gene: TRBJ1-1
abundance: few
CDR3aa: CASSEWTDGAEAFF

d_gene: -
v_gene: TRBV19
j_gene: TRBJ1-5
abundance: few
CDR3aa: CASSPRGDGNQPQHF

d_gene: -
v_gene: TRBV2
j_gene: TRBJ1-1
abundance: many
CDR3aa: CAKAQGVNTEAFF

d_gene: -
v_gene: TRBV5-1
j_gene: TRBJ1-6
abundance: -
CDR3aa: CASSLQGPNNSPLHF

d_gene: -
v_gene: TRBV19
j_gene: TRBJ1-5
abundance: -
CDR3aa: CASSMNDGRNQPQHF

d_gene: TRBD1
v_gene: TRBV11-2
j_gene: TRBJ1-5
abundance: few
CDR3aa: CASSYTGDSNQPQHF

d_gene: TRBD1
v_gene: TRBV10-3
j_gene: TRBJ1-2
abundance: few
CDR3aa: CAISEGTVGGYTF

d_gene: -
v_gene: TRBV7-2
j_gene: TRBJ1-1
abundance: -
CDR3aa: CASSSGTGTYSEAFF

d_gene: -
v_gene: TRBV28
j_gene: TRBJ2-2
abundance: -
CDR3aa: CASSLGPYDWRKTFTGELFF

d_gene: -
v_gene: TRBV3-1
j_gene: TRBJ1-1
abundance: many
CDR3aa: CASSQGMGANTEAFF

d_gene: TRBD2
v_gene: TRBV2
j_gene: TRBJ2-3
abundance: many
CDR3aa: CASKPSGGADTQYF

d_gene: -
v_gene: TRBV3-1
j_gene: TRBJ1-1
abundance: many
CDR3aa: CASSQDPVGNTEAFF

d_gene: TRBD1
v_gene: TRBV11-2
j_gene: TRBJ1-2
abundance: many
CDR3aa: CASSPTGVTYGYTF

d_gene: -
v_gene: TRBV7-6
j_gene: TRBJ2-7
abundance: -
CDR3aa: CASSPGGEEAPYEQYF